A single sample gave rise to the 21 T cell receptor beta chains below, sequenced in a study of cytomegalovirus exposure and HLA in healthy donors. The PCR was carried out with 60 Vbeta primers and 13 Jbeta primers. Clones were sequenced by immunoSEQ multiplex PCR, and TCRdb holds only the in-frame ones, with some missing. The sample yields about 140,000 clones, more than 60% seen once. The sequenced sample was PBMCs. The receptors derive from a male donor in good health and CMV-seronegative.

CDR3 loop: CAWSVLRRGDGYTF. The CDR3 region has the DNA TGTGCCTGGAGTGTTCTGAGGCGCGGGGATGGCTACACCTTC. This chain connects TRBV30 to TRBJ1-2, with no clear D. The CDR3 has 14 residues. The germline V gene has CDR1 GTSNPN and CDR2 SVGIG (reference sequence). V lost 0 bases and J lost 6, with 14 bases in between.

This rearrangement joins TRBV11-3 to TRBJ1-1; 7 bases are a match to TRBD1. CDR3 length equals 14 residues. Trimming took 5 bases from V and 2 from J; bases not matched to a gene: 5. From germline, CDR1 is SGHNT and CDR2 YENEEA. DNA of the CDR3: TGTGCCAGCAGCACCGGGACAGATAACACTGAAGCTTTCTTT. Its protein product is CASSTGTDNTEAFF.

The chain combines TRBV11-2 with TRBJ2-5; D remains ambiguous. Germline V gene data show CDR1 as SGHAT and CDR2 as FQNNGV. V lost 1 base and J 5 bases, leaving 11 bases between the germline ends. The CDR3 covers 14 residues. CDR3 loop: CASSLGAFTETQYF. The CDR3 DNA reads as TGTGCCAGCAGCTTAGGAGCTTTTACGGAGACCCAGTACTTC.

V is TRBV7-2 and J is TRBJ2-6, with D uncertain. Trimming shortened V by 5 bases and J by 4 bases, and 6 bases separated the two germline ends. CDR1 is SGHTA and CDR2 is FQGNSA in the germline V gene. The length of the CDR3 is 13 residues. The CDR3 loop is CASSPSGANVLTF. CDR3 bases: TGTGCCAGCAGCCCCTCGGGGGCCAACGTCCTGACTTTC.

The sample holds a few counts of this clone. The CDR3 is CASSAGTGTHRGFF. The CDR3 DNA sequence: TGTGCCAGCAGTGCCGGGACAGGGACCCATCGGGGGTTTTTT. The chain employs TRBV6-1 and TRBJ1-4, with 9 bases identical to TRBD1. J was trimmed by 16 bases and V by 4 bases; bases with no gene match: 13. This CDR3 spans 14 amino acids. Germline CDR1 and CDR2: MNHNS and SASEGT.

Here the CDR3 reads CASSPLTSGGLYNEQFF. CDR3 DNA: TGTGCCAGCTCACCATTGACTAGCGGGGGCCTCTACAATGAGCAGTTCTTC. The rearrangement uses TRBV18 and TRBJ2-1, with 12 bases identical to TRBD2. This CDR3 spans 17 amino acids. The V gene's germline CDR1 is KGHSH and CDR2 LQKENI. Germline trimming cut 2 bases from V and 3 bases from J; bases unmatched to any gene: 5.

The rearrangement joins TRBV11-2 to TRBJ2-6; 9 bases match TRBD1. The CDR3 sequence is 17 residues long. The V segment lost 4 bases and the J segment 4 bases; nucleotides outside the gene matches: 8. CDR1 and CDR2 (germline): SGHAT, FQNNGV. CDR3 nucleotides: TGTGCCAGCAGCTCAACCGGGACAGGGTCAGGGGCCAACGTCCTGACTTTC. This sequence encodes CASSSTGTGSGANVLTF.

The J gene is TRBJ2-6, the V gene TRBV7-6; the D gene is possibly TRBD1 (6 bases). V was trimmed by 5 bases and J by 0 bases, leaving 14 bases between them. Germline V CDR1 and CDR2: SGHVS, FNYEAQ. The CDR3 has 17 residues. The CDR3 sequence: CASSRDTLSSGANVLTF. The CDR3, as DNA: TGTGCCAGCAGCCGGGACACTCTGAGCTCTGGGGCCAACGTCCTGACTTTC.

The chain carries TRBV5-4 and TRBJ2-7, with 10 nucleotides matching TRBD1. The CDR3 spans 14 residues. The V gene's germline CDR1 is SGHNT and CDR2 YYREEE (reference sequence). Trimming at V came to 1 base and at J to 4 bases, leaving 2 bases not matched to a gene. CDR3 in amino acids: CASSLRQGAYEQYF. Here the CDR3 DNA reads TGTGCCAGCAGCTTGAGACAGGGGGCATACGAGCAGTACTTC.

The chain is built from TRBV5-5 and TRBJ1-3, with 7 bases aligning to TRBD1. V gave up 5 bases and J gave up 2 bases; unmatched junction bases: 10. Germline CDR1 and CDR2: SGHKS and YYEKEE (reference sequence). This CDR3 is 16 amino acids long. The CDR3 bases are TGTGCCAGCAGTGCTTCGACAGGGTTCACTGGAAACACCATATATTTT. Its translation: CASSASTGFTGNTIYF. The whole variable domain, filled in from reference TRBV5-5 and TRBJ1-3, reads DAGVTQSPTHLIKTRGQQVTLRCSPISGHKSVSWYQQVLGQGPQFIFQYYEKEERGRGNFPDRFSARQFPNYSSELNVNALLLGDSALYLCASSASTGFTGNTIYFGEGSWLTVV.

The chain carries TRBV2 and TRBJ2-1; D perhaps matches TRBD2 (5 bases). The V and J ends lost 4 bases and 3 bases respectively, with 10 bases between them. Germline assignment: CDR1 SNHLY and CDR2 FYNNEI. CDR3 length: 14 residues. The CDR3 DNA sequence: TGTGCCAGCAGTGTGACTATGGACTACAATGAGCAGTTCTTC. Protein sequence: CASSVTMDYNEQFF.

The chain has TRBV6-5 and TRBJ2-7; 9 positions match TRBD1. CDR1 is MNHEY, CDR2 SVGAGI, per germline. With 2 bases clipped from V and 1 base from J, the junction kept 6 bases outside the gene matches. The CDR3 has 16 amino acids. CDR3 loop: CASSYLPGQGSYEQYF. The CDR3 DNA reads as TGTGCCAGCAGTTACCTACCGGGACAGGGTTCCTACGAGCAGTACTTC.

The V gene is TRBV28, the J gene TRBJ2-7; D perhaps matches TRBD2 (5 bases). Germline CDR1 and CDR2: MDHEN and SYDVKM. This CDR3 contains 14 residues. V dropped 6 bases and J dropped 0 bases, with 12 bases sitting between them. This CDR3 reads CASSRQRGSYEQYF. The CDR3 DNA sequence: TGTGCCAGCAGCAGACAACGGGGCTCCTACGAGCAGTACTTC. Based on the CDR3 plus reference TRBV28 and TRBJ2-7, the full variable domain is DVKVTQSSRYLVKRTGEKVFLECVQDMDHENMFWYRQDPGLGLRLIYFSYDVKMKEKGDIPEGYSVSREKKERFSLILESASTNQTSMYLCASSRQRGSYEQYFGPGTRLTVT.

The V gene is TRBV4-1, the J gene TRBJ2-7; no reliable D call. The V gene's germline CDR1 is MGHRA and CDR2 YSYEKL. V lost 0 bases and J 0 bases, leaving 12 bases between the germline ends. The CDR3 has 16 residues. The CDR3 DNA sequence: TGCGCCAGCAGCCAAGATGGGCCACCGAGCTCCTACGAGCAGTACTTC. Amino acids: CASSQDGPPSSYEQYF.

V usage is TRBV7-9 and J usage is TRBJ2-6; a weak D match, TRBD1 (5 bases). CDR1 is SEHNR and CDR2 is FQNEAQ in the germline V gene (reference sequence). Trimming removed 4 bases at V and 2 bases at J, with 6 bases between. The CDR3 totals 14 residues. As DNA, the CDR3 is TGTGCCAGCAGCTCCAGGGCTGGGGCCAACGTCCTGACTTTC. The encoded protein is CASSSRAGANVLTF. The variable domain in full, completed from reference TRBV7-9 and TRBJ2-6, reads DTGVSQNPRHKITKRGQNVTFRCDPISEHNRLYWYRQTLGQGPEFLTYFQNEAQLEKSRLLSDRFSAERPKGSFSTLEIQRTEQGDSAMYLCASSSRAGANVLTFGAGSRLTVL.

This clone occurred once. In nucleotides, the CDR3 is TGTGCCAGTAGTAGTGGGACTAGCTACGAGCAGTACTTC. Residues: CASSSGTSYEQYF. V usage is TRBV19 and J usage is TRBJ2-7; 8 nucleotides align to TRBD2. The germline V gene encodes CDR1 LNHDA and CDR2 SQIVND (reference sequence). The V segment lost 4 bases and the J segment 3 bases; nucleotides outside the gene matches: 2. The CDR3 contains 13 residues.

This chain joins TRBV6-5 and TRBJ1-1; 8 nucleotides line up with TRBD1. The CDR3 runs to 16 residues. Germline lookup yields CDR1 MNHEY and CDR2 SVGAGI. V gave up 4 bases and J gave up 3 bases; unmatched junction bases: 10. CDR3 region: CASSSPGGATDTEAFF. CDR3 sequence (DNA): TGTGCCAGCAGTTCTCCAGGGGGCGCGACAGACACTGAAGCTTTCTTT.

Comment on this clone: This sample includes further DNA sequences coding for the same CDR3. CDR3 residues: CASNQGNTEAFF. CDR3 nucleotides: TGTGCCAGTAACCAGGGGAACACTGAAGCTTTCTTT. V and J are TRBV19 and TRBJ1-1; D perhaps matches TRBD1 (5 bases). The germline V gene encodes CDR1 LNHDA and CDR2 SQIVND (reference sequence). The CDR3 length is 12 residues. V shed 7 bases and J shed 1 base, with 7 bases lying between them.

The CDR3 sequence: CASSQDRPGLSDTQYF. The CDR3 DNA follows: TGCGCCAGCAGCCAAGATCGGCCGGGTTTGTCAGATACGCAGTATTTT. The gene calls are TRBV4-3 and TRBJ2-3, with D uncertain. Between the trimmed V and J ends, which lost 0 bases and 4 bases, there was a span of 14 bases. Germline V gene sequence: CDR1 LGHNA, CDR2 YSLEER. The CDR3 spans 16 residues.

This sequence joins TRBV7-9 and TRBJ2-3; a weak D match, TRBD2 (7 bases). Trimming took 5 bases from V and 2 from J, leaving 20 bases between them. The germline V gene encodes CDR1 SEHNR and CDR2 FQNEAQ (reference sequence). This CDR3 has 17 residues. This CDR3 is CASSPPAGGGPTDTQYF. CDR3 DNA sequence: TGTGCCAGCAGCCCCCCTGCTGGGGGGGGCCCCACAGATACGCAGTATTTT. Supplemented by reference TRBV7-9 and TRBJ2-3, the full variable domain reads DTGVSQNPRHKITKRGQNVTFRCDPISEHNRLYWYRQTLGQGPEFLTYFQNEAQLEKSRLLSDRFSAERPKGSFSTLEIQRTEQGDSAMYLCASSPPAGGGPTDTQYFGPGTRLTVL.

This clone appeared a single time. The chain combines TRBV27 with TRBJ2-2, with 9 bases aligning to TRBD2. Germline CDR1 MNHEY, CDR2 SMNVEV (reference sequence). This CDR3 is 15 amino acids long. The J segment lost 5 bases and the V segment lost 3 bases, leaving 4 bases of the junction unmatched. The DNA of the CDR3 is TGTGCCAGCAGTTTCAAGCGGGGGGTAACCGGGGAGCTGTTTTTT. This sequence encodes CASSFKRGVTGELFF.